The T cell receptor beta chain described here comes from a study of shared clonotypes between healthy human individuals. At the level of the study: Researchers drew samples from a couple of women and three men aged 18 to 49.

This CDR3 has 14 amino acids. The junction had 4 bases not matched to a gene; V was cut back by 8 bases and J by 4 bases. Germline V lookup: CDR1 SNHLY, CDR2 FYNNEI. Overall study results and limits: Naive CD4 clonotypes overlapped across a handful of donors at about 5%.

Concerning this clone: No antigen is known for it.

How the authors handled the data: As immunoSEQ supplied junction-only sequences (without quality scores), filtering differed. Sequencing used immunoSEQ multiplex PCR; TCRdb keeps in-frame clones, though not all of them. V, J and clone size are taken as reported in that table, and D and trimming were inferred from the DNA itself. The sample has about 1 million clones, roughly 80% seen once; the top ten hold roughly 1.4%. The chain joins TRBV2 to TRBJ2-2, with 10 bases fitting TRBD1. The receptor was derived from a man aged 18 to 35 in good health. Sequenced input: memory CD4+ T cells sorted from blood. Documented subset: CD45RA-negative fraction. The CDR3 reads CASGTGALTGELFF. The CDR3 bases are TGTGCCAGCGGGACAGGGGCGCTCACCGGGGAGCTGTTTTTT.